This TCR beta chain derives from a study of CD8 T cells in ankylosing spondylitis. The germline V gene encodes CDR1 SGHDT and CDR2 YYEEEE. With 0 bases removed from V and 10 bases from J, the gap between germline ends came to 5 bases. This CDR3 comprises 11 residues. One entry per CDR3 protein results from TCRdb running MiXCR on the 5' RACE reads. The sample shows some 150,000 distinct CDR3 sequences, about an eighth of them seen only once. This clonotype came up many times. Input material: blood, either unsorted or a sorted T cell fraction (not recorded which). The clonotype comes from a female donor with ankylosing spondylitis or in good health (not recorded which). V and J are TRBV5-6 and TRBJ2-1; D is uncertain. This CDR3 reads CASSLVLEQFF. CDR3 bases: TGTGCCAGCAGCTTGGTCCTAGAGCAGTTCTTC.